A selection of T cell receptor beta chains follows, all from one sample in a study of T cell responses to AZD1222 COVID-19 vaccine. Clones were read by immunoSEQ multiplex PCR, and TCRdb kept only the in-frame ones, dropping some. The data contain more than 120,000 clones, over 75% of them seen just once; the ten biggest clones take up approximately 5.1%. The sequenced sample was peripheral blood, obtained 28 days after the second dose of the MenACWY control vaccine. The receptors were gathered from an adult who received the MenACWY meningococcal vaccine as a control. CDR3s leave out the opening cysteine and the closing phenylalanine or tryptophan. D genes are given only for firm matches.

>TRBD1|TRBV6-5
ASRSGQGDGQPQH
>NA|TRBV4-3
ASSHGWGLSNEKLF
>NA|TRBV6-5
ASSYRMGGGWEPQH
>TRBD2|TRBV3-1/TRBV3-2
ASSLAGGTPDTQY
>NA|TRBV15
ATSRDGEGDNEQF
>NA|TRBV6-2/TRBV6-3
ASSGQTDTQY
>NA|TRBV7-9
ASSQTGTEAF
>NA|TRBV28
ASRNTGGKRAF
>NA|TRBV6-5
ASTYEGESYGYT
>NA|TRBV28
ASSPSDRSYEQY
>TRBD2|TRBV7-2
ASSLQTSRQETQY
>NA|TRBV5-1
ASTRSVDSPLH
>NA|TRBV19
ASSIGQRNSPLH
>NA|TRBV6-5
ASSYSGEQY
>NA|TRBV19
ASRTGSSYNEQF
>NA|TRBV15
ATSRVTGTMVNTEAF
>TRBD1|TRBV4-2
ASSRDRGLYEQY
>NA|TRBV4-1
ASSPFGATFEQY
>NA|TRBV30
AWSVTDGTYGYT
>TRBD2|TRBV28
ASSLFLAGGIEQF
>NA|TRBV7-6
ASSLYGGGRQVETQY
>NA|TRBV7-9
ASSLWDTEQPQH
>NA|TRBV10-3
AIKLRTRYEQY
>NA|TRBV27
ASSLGLADPLVGKEQY
>TRBD1|TRBV7-9
ASSPDRGQGRGNEKLF
>TRBD1|TRBV6-1
ASSERQGVNNQPQH
>TRBD2|TRBV9
ASSVAGSGRIETQY
>TRBD1|TRBV5-1
ASSSGQPGQPQH
>NA|TRBV13
ASSFYDEQY
>NA|TRBV6-5
ASSYGRVETQY
>TRBD1|TRBV20-1
SASRDRGHYEQY
>NA|TRBV6-5
ASSYEVDGEQF
>TRBD1|TRBV7-3
ASSISGQGLNIQY
>TRBD1|TRBV9
ASSVEGGLNEKLF
>TRBD1|TRBV19
ASSAFRDRNQPQH
>NA|TRBV19
ASSPWTGELF
>NA|TRBV19
ASSIQGIDTQY
>TRBD1|TRBV6-6
ASNGRDRELNEKLF
>NA|TRBV6-5
ASSYPPSTY
>NA|TRBV7-9
ASSLVGGTGELF
>NA|TRBV6-4
AGRRPKGNQPQH
>TRBD1|TRBV29-1
SVAPGQGVGGYT
>NA|TRBV15
ATSTRWWMAYQPQH
>NA|TRBV4-3
ASSQDRSYEQY
>NA|TRBV28
ASSFRTEAF